Listed here are 15 T cell receptor beta chains from one sample, sequenced in a study of chemoradiotherapy in HPV16-positive cancers. Assay: immunoSEQ multiplex PCR; the TCRdb copy retains only in-frame clones and omits some. The profile shows over 20,000 clones, roughly 66% of them singletons. Collection of the sample occurred from a patient who underwent chemoradiotherapy. The origin of the receptors is a human donor with HPV-associated anogenital cancer.

V usage is TRBV7-9 and J usage is TRBJ2-3, with 8 nucleotides matching TRBD1. V lost 5 bases and J lost 0; bases outside the gene matches: 4. The CDR3 extends over 15 amino acids. Germline V gives CDR1 SEHNR, CDR2 FQNEAQ (reference sequence). The CDR3 nucleotides read TGTGCCAGCAGCCCGGACAGGGCTAGCACAGATACGCAGTATTTT. Its protein is CASSPDRASTDTQYF.

This chain links TRBV11-3 with TRBJ2-1; TRBD2 matches 7 bases. Unmatched junction bases numbered 2, after V lost 8 bases and J lost 7 bases. This CDR3 spans 11 amino acids. Germline CDR1 reads SGHNT; CDR2 reads YENEEA. CDR3 sequence (DNA): TGTGCCAGCGGGGGGGGGAATGAGCAGTTCTTC. It translates to CASGGGNEQFF.

This chain links TRBV6-5 with TRBJ1-4; 9 bases are shared with TRBD1. The ends lost 5 bases at V and 5 bases at J; junction bases unmatched: 6. The germline V gene has CDR1 MNHEY and CDR2 SVGAGI. The CDR3 consists of 15 residues. The CDR3 loop reads CASSAHRGRNEKLFF. The CDR3 DNA reads TGTGCCAGCAGTGCACACAGGGGGCGAAATGAAAAACTGTTTTTT.

The CDR3 nucleotides are TGTGCCAGCAGCTTAGTTCGAGGGATACAAGAGACCCAGTACTTC. Its translation is CASSLVRGIQETQYF. The chain has TRBV7-2 and TRBJ2-5; possibly TRBD2 for D (5 bases). V dropped 1 base and J dropped 2 bases, with 11 bases sitting between them. This CDR3 has 15 residues. CDR1 and CDR2 (germline): SGHTA, FQGNSA. Looking up the rest from reference TRBV7-2 and TRBJ2-5 gives the full variable domain: GAGVSQSPSNKVTEKGKDVELRCDPISGHTALYWYRQSLGQGLEFLIYFQGNSAPDKSGLPSDRFSAERTGGSVSTLTIQRTQQEDSAVYLCASSLVRGIQETQYFGPGTRLLVL.

In its sample, this clone was seen a few times. The chain uses TRBV2 and TRBJ1-2; no definite D call. The CDR3 spans 13 residues. V lost 11 bases and J lost 1, with 14 bases in between. Germline values: CDR1 SNHLY, CDR2 FYNNEI. CDR3 region: CAGGGRINYGYTF. The CDR3 bases are TGTGCCGGAGGAGGACGGATTAACTATGGCTACACCTTC.

The rearrangement uses TRBV23-1 and TRBJ1-1; weak D call: TRBD1 (5 bases). TRBV23-1 has ORF status, its function being uncertain. V lost 1 base to trimming and J lost 7 bases, with 13 bases between them. This CDR3 has 14 residues. The CDR3 is CASSQWAGRSEAFF. CDR3 DNA sequence: TGCGCCAGCAGTCAATGGGCAGGGCGGAGTGAAGCTTTCTTT.

This clone was observed a single time. The V call is TRBV9, the J call TRBJ2-7; the match to TRBD1 covers 9 bases. V shed 4 bases, J shed 3 bases, and the junction held 14 bases outside the gene matches. This CDR3 has 17 amino acids. From germline, CDR1 is SGDLS and CDR2 YYNGEE. The CDR3 DNA is TGTGCCAGCAGCCCACAGTCGAACAGGGGGCGATTCTACGAGCAGTACTTC. Protein: CASSPQSNRGRFYEQYF.

This chain joins TRBV19 and TRBJ1-4, with no clear D. Germline values: CDR1 LNHDA, CDR2 SQIVND (reference sequence). This CDR3 contains 16 residues. The germline V and J ends were trimmed by 5 bases and 1 base, with 14 bases remaining between them. Here the CDR3 reads CASSPLGGRTNEKLFF. The CDR3 DNA reads TGTGCCAGTAGTCCTTTAGGTGGGAGAACTAATGAAAAACTGTTTTTT. Full variable domain (outside the CDR3, taken from reference TRBV19 and TRBJ1-4): DGGITQSPKYLFRKEGQNVTLSCEQNLNHDAMYWYRQDPGQGLRLIYYSQIVNDFQKGDIAEGYSVSREKKESFPLTVTSAQKNPTAFYLCASSPLGGRTNEKLFFGSGTQLSVL.

The chain recombines TRBV7-2 with TRBJ2-7; D uncertain. This CDR3 is 14 amino acids long. Germline CDR1 SGHTA, CDR2 FQGNSA. V lost 0 bases to trimming and J lost 2 bases, with 8 bases between them. CDR3 protein: CASSLAPGPYEQYF. CDR3 nucleotides: TGTGCCAGCAGCTTAGCCCCCGGTCCCTACGAGCAGTACTTC.

This clone showed up just a few times. The chain joins TRBV7-3 to TRBJ2-3; D might be TRBD1 (5 bases). The V end lost 4 bases, the J end lost 6 bases, and 11 bases lay between the germline ends. The CDR3 covers 13 residues. The germline gives CDR1 SGHTA, CDR2 FQGTGA. As DNA, the CDR3 is TGTGCCAGCAGCTCAGGGAAAACGGATACGCAGTATTTT. Translating gives CASSSGKTDTQYF.

The V and J genes are TRBV19 and TRBJ1-5, with TRBD1 identical over 7 bases. Trimming removed 7 bases from V and 5 bases from J; junction bases left unmatched: 11. CDR3 size: 15 residues. Germline-derived CDR1 and CDR2 are LNHDA and SQIVND (reference sequence). The CDR3 nucleotides read TGTGCCAGTACCCCCACGAGGGGGCTGCATCAGCCCCAGCATTTT. This translates into CASTPTRGLHQPQHF.

V usage is TRBV28 and J usage is TRBJ1-1; D ambiguous. Germline V lookup: CDR1 MDHEN, CDR2 SYDVKM. There are 14 residues in the CDR3. Trimming removed 5 bases from V and 4 bases from J, with 14 bases in between. CDR3 loop: CASSEHRAPTEAFF. In DNA, the CDR3 is TGTGCCAGCAGTGAACACCGGGCCCCCACTGAAGCTTTCTTT.

This clone was observed a handful of times. V and J are TRBV18 and TRBJ2-1; TRBD2 is a possible D gene (5 bases). Germline CDR1 is KGHSH and CDR2 is LQKENI. The V and J ends lost 0 bases and 12 bases respectively, with 15 bases between them. The CDR3 has 14 residues. CDR3 nucleotide sequence: TGTGCCAGCTCACCACCGTCCGCAACCACTAGGCAGTTCTTC. This gives the protein CASSPPSATTRQFF. Full variable domain (outside the CDR3, taken from reference TRBV18 and TRBJ2-1): NAGVMQNPRHLVRRRGQEARLRCSPMKGHSHVYWYRQLPEEGLKFMVYLQKENIIDESGMPKERFSAEFPKEGPSILRIQQVVRGDSAAYFCASSPPSATTRQFFGPGTRLTVL.

V usage is TRBV4-3 and J usage is TRBJ1-2; the D is unclear. CDR1 LGHNA and CDR2 YSLEER come from the germline V gene. V was cut by 0 bases and J by 8 bases, with 13 bases left in between. The CDR3 covers 14 residues. The CDR3 DNA follows: TGCGCCAGCAGCCAAGAGGAACAGCTGGGCGGCTACACCTTC. It encodes CASSQEEQLGGYTF.

V usage is TRBV2 and J usage is TRBJ2-7; D gene unclear. Trimming removed 7 bases from V and 2 bases from J, with 18 bases in between. CDR1 and CDR2 (germline): SNHLY, FYNNEI. This CDR3 region has 15 residues. CDR3 coding DNA: TGTGCCAGCAATCTTAGCCAGCGATCTACCTACGAGCAGTACTTC. Its protein product is CASNLSQRSTYEQYF.